This T cell receptor (beta chain) was recorded in a study of beta chain features in type 1 diabetes. About the study: All samples yielded 85 million to 130 million examined sorted cells.

Of note for this clone: What it binds is unknown.

Study conclusions and caveats: Researchers could not determine here whether HLA type influences TCRB rearrangement.

CDR3 size: 13 residues. The germline CDR1 and CDR2 sequences are SQVTM and ANQGSEA. V was clipped by 4 bases and J by 5 bases; unmatched bases: 7. The authors reverse transcribed all of the isolated RNA, so sequencing captured expressed TCRB transcripts. About 3.3 million reads, on average, came from each naive, central memory and regulatory T cell sample. Produced via immunoSEQ multiplex PCR; TCRdb's table is partial and in-frame only. The sample has nearly 250,000 clones, over 12% seen once. Material for sequencing was naive CD4+ T cells from blood. The J gene is TRBJ1-2, the V gene TRBV29-1; TRBD1 agrees at 7 bases. This clonotype was sampled from a woman between 40 and 55 years old in good health. The CDR3, as DNA: TGCAGCGTTGGACAGGGATCGGGGTATGGCTACACCTTC. This codes for CSVGQGSGYGYTF.